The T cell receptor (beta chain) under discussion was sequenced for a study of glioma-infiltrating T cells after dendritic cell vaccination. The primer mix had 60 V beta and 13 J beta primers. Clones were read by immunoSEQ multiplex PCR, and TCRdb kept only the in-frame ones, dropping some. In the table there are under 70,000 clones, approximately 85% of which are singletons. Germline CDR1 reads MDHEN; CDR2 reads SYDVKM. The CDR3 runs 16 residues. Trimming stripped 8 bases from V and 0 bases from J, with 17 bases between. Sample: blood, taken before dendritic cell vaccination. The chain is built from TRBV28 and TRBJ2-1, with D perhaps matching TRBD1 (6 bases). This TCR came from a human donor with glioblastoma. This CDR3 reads CASYELGASSYNEQFF. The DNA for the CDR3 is TGTGCCAGCTATGAGTTGGGGGCGAGCTCCTACAATGAGCAGTTCTTC.